Below are 2 T cell receptor beta chains sequenced from a single sample in a study of TIL therapy for anti-PD-1-resistant metastatic lung cancer. The libraries were made with immunoSEQ v3. The protocol was immunoSEQ multiplex PCR, while the TCRdb copy is restricted to in-frame clones and leaves out a portion. Counted here are some 43,000 clones, roughly 85% occurring once; the ten biggest clones make up roughly 16%. As for time point: pre-treatment sample, taken before nivolumab and TIL therapy. Material: blood, obtained at baseline. The receptors were sampled from a man aged 65 to 85 with non-small cell lung cancer.

The chain is built from TRBV7-2 and TRBJ2-1; 8 nucleotides match TRBD2. V lost 5 bases to trimming and J lost 0 bases; unmatched junction nucleotides: 6. In germline, CDR1 is SGHTA, CDR2 FQGNSA. The CDR3 has 16 amino acids. CDR3 bases: TGTGCCAGCAGCACTCAAGCGGGAGCCTCCTACAATGAGCAGTTCTTC. Its protein product is CASSTQAGASYNEQFF.

V gene TRBV2 combines with J gene TRBJ2-5, with 10 bases fitting TRBD1. Trimming cost V 4 bases and J 5 bases; bases outside gene matches: 7. This CDR3 comprises 15 residues. Germline V CDR1 and CDR2: SNHLY, FYNNEI. In DNA form, the CDR3 reads TGTGCCAGCAGTGGACAGGGGGCGCGAGGGGAGACCCAGTACTTC. Its protein is CASSGQGARGETQYF.